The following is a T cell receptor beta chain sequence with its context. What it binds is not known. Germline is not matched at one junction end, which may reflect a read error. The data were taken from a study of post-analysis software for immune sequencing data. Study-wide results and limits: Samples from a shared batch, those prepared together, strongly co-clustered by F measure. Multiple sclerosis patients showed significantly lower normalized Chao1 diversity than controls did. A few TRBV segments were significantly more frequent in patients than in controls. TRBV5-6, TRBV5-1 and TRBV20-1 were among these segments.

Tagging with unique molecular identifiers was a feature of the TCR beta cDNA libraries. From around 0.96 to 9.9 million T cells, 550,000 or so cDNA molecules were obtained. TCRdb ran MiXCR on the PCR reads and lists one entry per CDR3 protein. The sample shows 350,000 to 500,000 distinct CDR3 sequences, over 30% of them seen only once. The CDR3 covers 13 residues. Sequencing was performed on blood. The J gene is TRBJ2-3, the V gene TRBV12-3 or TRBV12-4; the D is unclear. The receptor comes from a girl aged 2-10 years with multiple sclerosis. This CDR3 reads CASSLVRSDAQYF. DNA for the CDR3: TGTGCCAGCAGCTTGGTTAGGTCAGATGCGCAGTATTTT.